The clone carrying this TCR beta chain appeared a few times. Its matching antigen is unknown. Approximately 10 milliliters was the volume of peripheral blood drawn from each donor. Sample-barcoded 5' priming and a J-beta primer mix drove a second PCR of about 7 to 12 cycles. TCRdb redid the calling of the 5' RACE reads with MiXCR, one entry per CDR3 protein. The profile shows roughly 800,000 distinct CDR3 sequences, roughly 25% of them singletons. This CDR3 has 17 residues. The germline CDR1 and CDR2 sequences are SGHVS and FQNEAQ. After removal of 5 bases from V and 4 bases from J, the junction contained 12 bases not matched to a gene. These data belong to a study of blood T cells in healthy people across ages. Points from the study as a whole: Nothing was known about donor CMV status, and this possibly confounded expanded clonotype changes.

The same data also went into a second study, on T cells of mothers and their children. That work states: Barcodes for each sample and 2-4 random nucleotides were added by the M1S primer used in the second PCR. No persistent microchimeric T cell clones were detected at around 90 clones per million clonotypes sensitivity.

The chain couples TRBV7-8 to TRBJ2-5; 11 bases align to TRBD2. Sequenced input: blood. This sequence was found in a boy younger than 18 in good health. CDR3 loop: CASSTGLAVDTRETQYF. The CDR3 region has the DNA TGTGCCAGCAGCACGGGACTAGCGGTTGACACCCGAGAGACCCAGTACTTC.